These 13 T cell receptor beta chains originate from one sample sequenced in a study of blood T cells in healthy people across ages. For the second PCR, which ran for 7 to 11 cycles, a sample-barcoded 5' primer and a J-beta primer mix were used. TCRdb re-called the 5' RACE reads with MiXCR, one entry per CDR3 protein. The sample has 350,000 to 450,000 distinct CDR3 sequences; over 45% are singletons. Source material: blood. Every receptor here comes from a man in his 60s in good health.

The genes are TRBV11-2 and TRBJ2-5; D possibly corresponds to TRBD1 (5 bases). The CDR3 covers 14 residues. Germline V lookup: CDR1 SGHAT, CDR2 FQNNGV. Trimming cost V 1 base and J 2 bases, with 8 bases left between them. The CDR3 nucleotides are TGTGCCAGCAGCTTAGGGACACCTCAAGAGACCCAGTACTTC. Translating gives CASSLGTPQETQYF.

V and J are TRBV11-3 and TRBJ2-1, with D possibly matching TRBD1 (6 bases). Between the trimmed V and J ends, which lost 3 bases and 7 bases, there was a span of 19 bases. The CDR3 has 16 amino acids. From germline, CDR1 is SGHNT and CDR2 YENEEA. CDR3 coding DNA: TGTGCCAGCAGCTTCACCGGGACAACCCCGAGGAATGAGCAGTTCTTC. Translating it yields CASSFTGTTPRNEQFF.

This sequence joins TRBV29-1 and TRBJ2-7; 7 bases match TRBD1. Germline CDR1 and CDR2: SQVTM and ANQGSEA. V dropped 4 bases and J dropped 9; count of bases not matched to a gene: 12. The CDR3 covers 13 residues. The CDR3 here is CSVGEGARVAQYF. The DNA of the CDR3 is TGCAGCGTTGGAGAGGGGGCGCGAGTGGCGCAGTACTTC.

The chain links TRBV9 to TRBJ2-3; TRBD2 matches 12 bases. This CDR3 contains 17 residues. Losses at the gene ends were 1 base for V and 3 bases for J; bases not matched to a gene: 6. Germline CDR1 is SGDLS and CDR2 is YYNGEE. The CDR3 nucleotides are TGTGCCAGCAGCGTACTAGCGGGAGGGCCGGATACAGATACGCAGTATTTT. It is translated as CASSVLAGGPDTDTQYF. The full variable domain, rest sourced from reference TRBV9 and TRBJ2-3, is DSGVTQTPKHLITATGQRVTLRCSPRSGDLSVYWYQQSLDQGLQFLIQYYNGEERAKGNILERFSAQQFPDLHSELNLSSLELGDSALYFCASSVLAGGPDTDTQYFGPGTRLTVL.

This clonotype was seen only a few times. V is TRBV20-1 and J is TRBJ2-7, with 7 bases matching TRBD1. V gave up 3 bases and J gave up 1 base; unmatched junction bases: 6. In germline, CDR1 is DFQATT, CDR2 SNEGSKA (reference sequence). This CDR3 region has 14 residues. This chain's CDR3 is CSASPGGPSYEQYF. The DNA of the CDR3 is TGCAGTGCTAGCCCAGGGGGACCGTCCTACGAGCAGTACTTC.

This clonotype was recorded at least ten times. The chain combines TRBV4-2 with TRBJ1-1; D unclear. Trimming cost V 0 bases and J 5 bases, with 10 bases left between them. Germline CDR1 LGHNA, CDR2 YNFKEQ. This CDR3 has 14 residues. This chain's CDR3 is CASSQDPHGTEAFF. CDR3 DNA sequence: TGTGCCAGCAGCCAAGATCCCCACGGGACTGAAGCTTTCTTT.

This clonotype was seen a handful of times. This chain links TRBV29-1 with TRBJ2-3, with 7 bases matching TRBD1. This CDR3 is built from 15 residues. The germline gives CDR1 SQVTM, CDR2 ANQGSEA. V was pared by 6 bases and J by 2 bases, with 11 bases of the junction left unmatched. CDR3: CSVQPSGGVTDTQYF. The CDR3, as DNA: TGCAGCGTCCAACCCTCAGGGGGTGTCACAGATACGCAGTATTTT.

This clonotype has just a few counts. The chain is built from TRBV3-1 and TRBJ2-5; TRBD2 matches at 9 bases. Germline lookup yields CDR1 LGHDT and CDR2 YNNKEL (reference sequence). Germline trimming cut 2 bases from V and 4 bases from J; bases unmatched to any gene: 5. The CDR3 contains 15 residues. The CDR3 DNA reads as TGTGCCAGCAGCCAACCCGGGACTAGCCGAGAGACCCAGTACTTC. As protein: CASSQPGTSRETQYF.

CDR3 region: CASGVKTGEQYF. The CDR3 nucleotides read TGTGCCAGCGGCGTAAAGACTGGCGAGCAGTACTTC. V is TRBV27 and J is TRBJ2-4, with no clear D. The DNA end favors TRBJ2-7, so the J call may be wrong. The CDR3 is 12 residues long. Germline CDR1 is MNHEY and CDR2 is SMNVEV (reference sequence).

This clonotype was observed a few times. This chain connects TRBV9 to TRBJ2-7, with D tentatively TRBD2 (5 bases). Trimming pared 0 bases from V and 2 bases from J, leaving 9 bases between. The germline V gene encodes CDR1 SGDLS and CDR2 YYNGEE. This CDR3 contains 14 residues. The CDR3, as DNA: TGTGCCAGCAGCGTAGTTGAGGGTACCTACGAGCAGTACTTC. Amino acid sequence: CASSVVEGTYEQYF.

The gene calls are TRBV10-3 and TRBJ2-3, with D unclear. Germline CDR1 ENHRY, CDR2 SYGVKD. Trimming left V 0 bases short and J 8 bases short, with 9 bases between. The CDR3 consists of 13 residues. This CDR3 reads CAISESSVGTQYF. The DNA for the CDR3 is TGTGCCATCAGTGAGTCGTCCGTGGGTACGCAGTATTTT.

The V gene is TRBV28, the J gene TRBJ2-1, with TRBD2 matching 15 bases. J gave up 8 bases and V 5 bases, and 10 bases lay outside the gene matches. Germline CDR1 MDHEN, CDR2 SYDVKM. The length of the CDR3 is 17 residues. CDR3 region: CASSPTGLAGGIYEQFF. As DNA, the CDR3 is TGTGCCAGCAGTCCCACGGGACTAGCGGGAGGAATTTATGAGCAGTTCTTC.

This clonotype was recorded once. The chain employs TRBV27 and TRBJ2-7, with 13 bases that match TRBD2. Germline V gene lookup returns CDR1 MNHEY and CDR2 SMNVEV (reference sequence). The CDR3 covers 15 residues. The V segment lost 6 bases and the J segment 5 bases; nucleotides outside the gene matches: 7. The CDR3 DNA sequence: TGTGCCAGCAGGTTGACTAGCGGGAGGAAAAACGAGCAGTACTTC. Translated: CASRLTSGRKNEQYF.